The rows below give T cell receptor beta chains drawn from one sample of a study of T cell responses to AZD1222 COVID-19 vaccine. Profiling relied on immunoSEQ multiplex PCR, and the TCRdb table lists in-frame clones only, not all of them. The data contain 110,000 to 150,000 clones, about 93% of them singletons. The sequenced sample was peripheral blood, obtained on day 0 of AZD1222 vaccination. The source is an adult in good health. CDR3s include the opening cysteine and the closing phenylalanine or tryptophan. A D gene is named only where the DNA matches it firmly. Expanded clones get a size class; other rows say once, few or many, or leave the size out.

>TRBJ2-5|NA|few|TRBV2
CASSRGYQETQYF
TGTGCCAGCAGTAGGGGGTACCAAGAGACCCAGTACTTC
>TRBJ1-1|TRBD1|NA|TRBV7-3
CASSSQGAANTEAFF
TGTGCCAGCAGCTCCCAGGGGGCGGCGAACACTGAAGCTTTCTTT
>TRBJ2-7|TRBD1|once|TRBV5-5
CASSLEKFRTGGYEQYF
TGTGCCAGCAGCTTGGAGAAATTTCGGACAGGGGGCTACGAGCAGTACTTC
>TRBJ1-3|NA|NA|TRBV7-8
CASSLLYGGRAGNTIYF
TGTGCCAGCAGCTTACTTTACGGGGGCAGGGCAGGAAACACCATATATTTT
>TRBJ2-7|TRBD1|NA|TRBV19
CASSVTGTGSYEQYF
TGTGCCAGTAGTGTAACCGGGACAGGGTCCTACGAGCAGTACTTC
>TRBJ1-1|NA|NA|TRBV5-1
CASSLQGPGGNTEAFF
TGCGCCAGCAGCTTGCAAGGGCCCGGGGGGAACACTGAAGCTTTCTTT
>TRBJ2-1|TRBD2|NA|TRBV6-5
CASSYMASGKQFF
TGTGCCAGCAGTTACATGGCTAGCGGGAAGCAGTTCTTC
>TRBJ1-2|TRBD1|NA|TRBV18
CASSPTGGVNYGYTF
TGTGCCAGCTCTCCAACAGGGGGTGTAAACTATGGCTACACCTTC
>TRBJ1-1|TRBD1|NA|TRBV5-1
CASSLGTGGAEAFF
TGCGCCAGCAGCTTGGGGACAGGGGGAGCTGAAGCTTTCTTT
>TRBJ2-5|NA|NA|TRBV19
CASSIPGAWETQYF
TGTGCCAGTAGTATCCCAGGGGCGTGGGAGACCCAGTACTTC
>TRBJ2-7|NA|NA|TRBV11-2
CASSLVLGFTYEQYF
TGTGCCAGCAGCTTAGTACTAGGATTCACCTACGAGCAGTACTTC
>TRBJ2-2|TRBD2|NA|TRBV6-5
CASSSGLAGATGELFF
TGTGCCAGCAGTTCCGGACTAGCGGGAGCGACCGGGGAGCTGTTTTTT
>TRBJ1-2|NA|NA|TRBV5-4
CASSDATYGYTF
TGTGCCAGCAGCGATGCTACCTATGGCTACACCTTC
>TRBJ2-5|NA|NA|TRBV12-5
CASGLGWETQYF
TGTGCTAGTGGTTTGGGGTGGGAGACCCAGTACTTC
>TRBJ2-1|TRBD2|once|TRBV15
CATSRSGTRSNEQFF
TGTGCCACCAGCAGATCCGGGACTAGAAGTAATGAGCAGTTCTTC
>TRBJ1-3|NA|NA|TRBV6-5
CASRTTHSGNTIYF
TGTGCCAGCAGAACGACCCACTCTGGAAACACCATATATTTT
>TRBJ1-5|NA|NA|TRBV7-9
CASSLHNQPQHF
TGTGCCAGCAGCTTACACAATCAGCCCCAGCATTTT
>TRBJ2-4|TRBD2|NA|TRBV19
CASSSGRGGNIQYF
TGTGCCAGTAGTAGCGGGAGAGGCGGAAACATTCAGTACTTC
>TRBJ2-1|NA|NA|TRBV18
CASSPARAGYNEQFF
TGTGCCAGCTCACCAGCCAGGGCCGGATACAATGAGCAGTTCTTC
>TRBJ2-1|NA|NA|TRBV9
CASSVWDQVDEQFF
TGTGCCAGCAGCGTATGGGACCAAGTCGATGAGCAGTTCTTC
>TRBJ2-5|TRBD2|NA|TRBV7-9
CASSSLSGSPETQYF
TGTGCCAGCAGCTCCCTTAGCGGGAGTCCAGAGACCCAGTACTTC
>TRBJ1-2|NA|NA|TRBV5-1
CASSFDGGFRNGYTF
TGCGCCAGCAGCTTCGACGGGGGGTTTCGAAACGGCTACACCTTC
>TRBJ1-2|NA|once|TRBV30
CAWTGHLGDYGYTF
TGTGCCTGGACCGGACACCTTGGGGACTATGGCTACACCTTC
>TRBJ2-7|TRBD1|few|TRBV19
CASSTGGYEQYF
TGTGCCAGTAGTACAGGGGGCTACGAGCAGTACTTC
>TRBJ1-5|NA|NA|TRBV19
CASSRGSGDQPQHF
TGTGCCAGTAGTCGAGGGTCGGGGGATCAGCCCCAGCATTTT
>TRBJ2-7|TRBD2|NA|TRBV15
CATSVSGRAHEQYF
TGTGCCACCAGCGTAAGCGGGAGGGCCCACGAGCAGTACTTC
>TRBJ2-7|NA|NA|TRBV14
CASSQEGRFYEQYF
TGTGCCAGCAGCCAAGAGGGTCGGTTCTACGAGCAGTACTTC
>TRBJ1-1|NA|NA|TRBV18
CASSRVNTEAFF
TGTGCCAGCTCCCGGGTGAACACTGAAGCTTTCTTT
>TRBJ1-4|TRBD1|NA|TRBV6-1
CASSEGMGQGNEKLFF
TGTGCCAGCAGTGAGGGGATGGGACAGGGAAATGAAAAACTGTTTTTT
>TRBJ2-3|TRBD2|NA|TRBV28
CASRQISSSGSTDTQYF
TGTGCCAGCAGACAAATTTCCTCTAGCGGGAGTACAGATACGCAGTATTTT
>TRBJ1-1|TRBD1|NA|TRBV7-2
CASSGRTGLNTEAFF
TGTGCCAGCAGCGGTCGGACAGGGCTAAACACTGAAGCTTTCTTT
>TRBJ2-1|TRBD2|NA|TRBV28
CASTLGALADYNEQFF
TGTGCCAGCACCCTAGGGGCCCTAGCGGACTACAATGAGCAGTTCTTC
>TRBJ1-1|TRBD1|NA|TRBV6-5
CASSYWGQGPNTEAFF
TGTGCCAGCAGTTACTGGGGACAGGGACCGAACACTGAAGCTTTCTTT
>TRBJ2-1|TRBD1|NA|TRBV6-5
CASSYSMDRYNEQFF
TGTGCCAGCAGTTACTCCATGGACAGGTACAATGAGCAGTTCTTC
>TRBJ2-3|NA|NA|TRBV28
CASIREGTDTQYF
TGTGCCAGCATCCGGGAAGGGACAGATACGCAGTATTTT
>TRBJ1-2|TRBD1|once|TRBV19
CASSADRGGAYGYTF
TGTGCCAGTAGTGCTGACAGGGGGGGAGCCTATGGCTACACCTTC
>TRBJ1-2|NA|NA|TRBV29-1
CSVEGGLNGYTF
TGCAGCGTTGAAGGAGGGCTTAATGGCTACACCTTC
>TRBJ1-2|TRBD1|once|TRBV23-1
CASSQVGQGEDTANYGYTF
TGCGCCAGCAGTCAAGTGGGACAGGGGGAAGACACAGCTAACTATGGCTACACCTTC